A selection of T cell receptor beta chains follows, all from one sample in a study of post-analysis software for immune sequencing data. TCRdb redid the calling of the PCR reads with MiXCR, one entry per CDR3 protein. The table includes about 820,000 distinct CDR3 sequences, about 50% detected once. Material for sequencing was blood. The receptors derive from a girl between 5 and 17 years old with multiple sclerosis. CDR3s include the opening cysteine and the closing phenylalanine or tryptophan. The D gene is left open where the match is weak. Clone size is shown for a subset of rows, as once, few, many or a class of expanded clone.

J,V,size,D,CDR3,DNA
TRBJ2-1,TRBV25-1,-,-,CASSEWSSYEQFF,TGTGCCAGCAGTGAATGGAGTAGCTATGAGCAGTTCTTC
TRBJ2-5,TRBV3-1,once,-,CASSLKHLETQYF,TGTGCCAGCAGCCTAAAGCACTTAGAGACCCAGTACTTC
TRBJ2-7,TRBV20-1,few,-,CSASFRGTSSEQYF,TGCAGTGCTAGTTTTCGAGGGACCTCCTCCGAGCAGTACTTC
TRBJ1-2,TRBV10-3,-,TRBD1,CAISGQGGNDYGYTF,TGTGCCATCAGTGGACAGGGGGGCAACGACTATGGCTACACCTTC
TRBJ2-5,TRBV20-1,few,-,CSASGVIGLGTQYF,TGCAGTGCTTCCGGGGTCATAGGTCTGGGGACCCAGTACTTC
TRBJ2-1,TRBV29-1,few,-,CSVEGRLHDEQFF,TGCAGCGTTGAAGGGCGTTTGCACGATGAGCAGTTCTTC
TRBJ1-4,TRBV12-3/TRBV12-4,few,-,CASSLALPTGQELFF,TGTGCCAGCAGTTTAGCGCTACCTACAGGGCAAGAACTGTTTTTT
TRBJ2-7,TRBV6-2/TRBV6-3,-,TRBD2,CASSYLLAGGDEQYF,TGTGCCAGCAGTTATCTGCTAGCGGGAGGCGACGAGCAGTACTTC
TRBJ1-5,TRBV5-5,few,-,CASSLRPSTNQPQHF,TGTGCCAGCAGCTTACGACCCTCAACAAATCAGCCCCAGCATTTT
TRBJ2-1,TRBV9,-,TRBD2,CASSMGAGTLYNEQFF,TGTGCCAGCAGCATGGGAGCGGGGACCCTTTACAATGAGCAGTTCTTC
TRBJ1-6,TRBV5-1,-,TRBD1,CASSQGETGNRYSPLHF,TGCGCCAGCAGCCAAGGGGAGACAGGGAATCGGTATTCACCCCTCCACTTT
TRBJ2-2,TRBV4-1,-,-,CASSQVSIRAGELFF,TGCGCCAGCAGCCAAGTCTCTATCCGGGCCGGGGAGCTGTTTTTT
TRBJ2-3,TRBV20-1,-,TRBD2,CSARGVTSGDTDTQYF,TGCAGTGCTAGAGGGGTCACTAGCGGGGATACAGATACGCAGTATTTT